The rows below give T cell receptor beta chains drawn from one sample of a study of shared clonotypes between healthy human individuals. Assay used: immunoSEQ multiplex PCR; TCRdb lists only in-frame clones, some missing. The sample records about 1,500,000 clones, over 95% being singletons. Sequenced input: naive CD4+ T cells sorted from blood. The receptors shown here come from a man younger than 45 in good health. Both conserved end residues are part of each CDR3.

V gene	CDR3 length	J gene	CDR3 protein
TRBV18	14	TRBJ1-2	CASSSETRNYGYTF
TRBV5-8	15	TRBJ2-7	CASSRGAMRGYEQYF
TRBV7-9	15	TRBJ2-7	CASSLAGGRSYEQYF
TRBV28	16	TRBJ2-3	CASSLLGTSRTDTQYF
TRBV15	15	TRBJ1-3	CATSREGFSGNTIYF
TRBV4-3	17	TRBJ2-1	CASSHQGFGSLSGEQFF
TRBV9	17	TRBJ2-3	CASSAGLGGGGTDTQYF
TRBV11-2	17	TRBJ2-2	CASSFAPTGANTGELFF
TRBV29-1	14	TRBJ1-4	CSVEGGSKNEKLFF
TRBV5-1	13	TRBJ2-1	CASSLAPGNEQFF
TRBV6-5	14	TRBJ2-7	CASSSQDGTYEQYF
TRBV29-1	17	TRBJ2-3	CSVEEYRRADYTDTQYF
TRBV27	18	TRBJ1-5	CASSLRRPAGTSNQPQHF
TRBV25-1	14	TRBJ1-2	CASSLTGRGYGYTF
TRBV29-1	14	TRBJ1-1	CSVDGPGMNTEAFF
TRBV28	14	TRBJ1-2	CASSLWSGPFGYTF
TRBV23-1	19	TRBJ1-1	CASSQSCRTGENRNTEAFF
TRBV5-4	18	TRBJ1-1	CASSPLGWGPLTNTEAFF
TRBV6-5	13	TRBJ2-7	CASSEGGPYEQYF
TRBV6-1	15	TRBJ2-2	CASSRTGRNTGELFF
TRBV28	16	TRBJ1-2	CASSSSGTPGVYGYTF
TRBV7-9	14	TRBJ2-7	CASSGPGLFYEQYF
TRBV7-2	12	TRBJ2-7	CASSLTTHEQYF
TRBV6-1	18	TRBJ2-6	CASSDRQGPISGANVLTF
TRBV5-1	13	TRBJ2-5	CASSLTKQETQYF
TRBV9	13	TRBJ1-2	CASSATASYGYTF
TRBV28	14	TRBJ2-1	CASMGASGSNEQFF
TRBV10-3	15	TRBJ2-1	CAISPLAGMGNEQFF
TRBV15	16	TRBJ1-3	CATSRGGTGRGNTIYF
TRBV27	15	TRBJ2-1	CASSTPRQGYNEQFF
TRBV27	14	TRBJ1-1	CASSFRTANTEAFF
TRBV9	13	TRBJ2-1	CASGTSGLDEQFF
TRBV29-1	13	TRBJ2-3	CSVRDRGGDTQYF
TRBV28	14	TRBJ1-2	CASRAGGVVYGYTF
TRBV7-6	16	TRBJ2-2	CASSRAGTANTGELFF
TRBV2	16	TRBJ1-5	CASSDPARGLGQPQHF
TRBV28	13	TRBJ2-2	CASSFGFTGELFF
TRBV28	11	TRBJ2-5	CASSFVETQYF
TRBV29-1	12	TRBJ1-1	CSARTANTEAFF
TRBV28	11	TRBJ1-2	CASRAGVGYTF
TRBV29-1	17	TRBJ2-5	CSVEGMASGSHLETQYF
TRBV5-1	14	TRBJ2-3	CASSSSGVPDTQYF
TRBV7-6	16	TRBJ1-1	CASSLEQGWVNTEAFF
TRBV5-6	14	TRBJ1-2	CASSLFGSNYGYTF
TRBV28	15	TRBJ2-3	CASSEPRPSTDTQYF
TRBV10-2	13	TRBJ1-4	CASRRQGNEKLFF
TRBV21-1	15	TRBJ2-7	CASSKCQGPFYEQYF
TRBV18	15	TRBJ1-4	CASSRVQGTNEKLFF
TRBV28	17	TRBJ2-7	CASRAADIWRAQDEQYF
TRBV7-9	15	TRBJ1-1	CASSGGRTLNTEAFF